This T cell receptor beta chain stems from a study of T-cell reconstitution after alpha-beta-depleted transplantation in children. Germline V CDR1 and CDR2: SGHTA, FQGNSA. CDR3 length: 13 amino acids. Trimming stripped 8 bases from V and 4 bases from J, with 14 bases between. Unique molecular identifiers were built into the TCRbeta library. A single record per CDR3 protein comes from TCRdb applying MiXCR to the PCR reads. This sample has a few hundred thousand distinct CDR3 sequences, with 10% to 13% found just once. The sample in question was PBMCs from the stem cell graft donor, obtained from the stem cell graft. The chain carries TRBV7-2 and TRBJ2-5; weak D call: TRBD2 (5 bases). The sequence came from a human donor who donated a stem cell graft to a child with acute lymphoblastic leukemia. CDR3 region: CASRRTGLETQYF. The CDR3 DNA follows: TGTGCCAGCCGTCGGACGGGATTAGAGACCCAGTACTTC. Combining the CDR3 with reference TRBV7-2 and TRBJ2-5 gives the whole variable domain GAGVSQSPSNKVTEKGKDVELRCDPISGHTALYWYRQSLGQGLEFLIYFQGNSAPDKSGLPSDRFSAERTGGSVSTLTIQRTQQEDSAVYLCASRRTGLETQYFGPGTRLLVL.